Listed here are 20 T cell receptor beta chains from one sample, sequenced in a study of OX40 agonist ivuxolimab in advanced cancers. Sequencing was performed with immunoSEQ multiplex PCR; in TCRdb, only in-frame clones are kept and a portion is missing. The table shows about 65,000 clones, with approximately 89% occurring only once. Sequencing was performed on CD4+ or CD8+ T cells sorted from blood, taken in a trial of the OX40 agonist ivuxolimab. The source is an adult with an advanced solid tumor such as melanoma, head and neck, liver or kidney cancer.

V and J are TRBV4-1 and TRBJ1-4; TRBD1 aligns across 10 bases. The germline V gene encodes CDR1 MGHRA and CDR2 YSYEKL. The CDR3 runs 15 residues. The V segment lost 3 bases and the J segment 8 bases; nucleotides outside the gene matches: 6. The DNA of the CDR3 is TGCGCCAGCAGCCAGGGGGACAGGGGAAACGAAAAACTGTTTTTT. It is translated as CASSQGDRGNEKLFF.

The CDR3 coding sequence is TGTGCCACCACCAAGTCCGGTGGGCAAGAGACCCAGTACTTC. This gives the protein CATTKSGGQETQYF. This chain links TRBV10-3 with TRBJ2-5, with D unresolved. In germline, CDR1 is ENHRY, CDR2 SYGVKD. There are 14 residues in the CDR3. V lost 10 bases and J lost 2, with 17 bases in between.

This chain connects TRBV4-1 to TRBJ2-3; a weak D match, TRBD1 (5 bases). Trimming removed 0 bases from V and 4 bases from J, with 8 bases in between. The CDR3 is 14 residues long. Germline CDR1 and CDR2: MGHRA and YSYEKL. CDR3 in amino acids: CASSQDRVADTQYF. The CDR3, as DNA: TGCGCCAGCAGCCAAGACAGGGTCGCAGATACGCAGTATTTT.

This clone was counted a few times. The chain has TRBV5-4 and TRBJ2-3; 7 nucleotides align to TRBD2. The V gene end was trimmed by 4 bases and the J gene end by 2 bases; junction bases not matched to a gene: 19. The germline CDR1 and CDR2 sequences are SGHNT and YYREEE (reference sequence). CDR3 length equals 19 residues. The CDR3 sequence: CASSNPNFGAGVHTDTQYF. The CDR3 bases are TGTGCCAGCAGCAACCCGAACTTCGGGGCGGGGGTACACACAGATACGCAGTATTTT.

The V and J genes are TRBV4-1 and TRBJ2-4, with TRBD1 matching 9 bases. Germline V lookup: CDR1 MGHRA, CDR2 YSYEKL. Germline trimming cut 4 bases from V and 7 bases from J; bases unmatched to any gene: 11. The CDR3 extends over 16 amino acids. The CDR3 loop reads CASSPRADRGRNIQYF. The CDR3 DNA is TGCGCCAGCAGCCCACGTGCGGACAGGGGACGTAACATTCAGTACTTC.

CDR3 sequence: CASRRTEDYGYTF. DNA of the CDR3: TGCGCCAGCAGACGGACAGAGGACTATGGCTACACCTTC. The chain combines TRBV10-2 with TRBJ1-2, with TRBD1 as a possible D gene (6 bases). V lost 6 bases and J 3 bases, leaving 11 bases between the germline ends. The CDR3 is 13 residues long. Germline assignment: CDR1 WSHSY and CDR2 SAAADI.

The J gene is TRBJ2-6, the V gene TRBV6-4; 8 bases map to TRBD1. Germline CDR1 reads MRHNA; CDR2 reads SNTAGT. After removal of 4 bases from V and 0 bases from J, the junction contained 2 bases not matched to a gene. The CDR3 has 16 residues. This chain's CDR3 is CASSATGGSGANVLTF. In nucleotides, the CDR3 is TGTGCCAGCAGTGCCACAGGGGGCTCTGGGGCCAACGTCCTGACTTTC.

The chain has TRBV5-8 and TRBJ2-1; perhaps TRBD2 as D (5 bases). The CDR3 extends over 16 amino acids. Germline values: CDR1 SGHTS, CDR2 YDEGEE. Trimming took off 4 bases at V and 10 bases at J, with 24 bases between the two ends. CDR3 sequence (DNA): TGTGCCAGCAGCCCTCGCTTAAAGATTCGGGATTTCGAGCAGTTCTTC. Its translation is CASSPRLKIRDFEQFF.

This chain links TRBV10-3 with TRBJ2-7; D is uncertain. V shed 11 bases and J shed 4 bases, with 15 bases lying between them. This CDR3 comprises 12 residues. From germline, CDR1 is ENHRY and CDR2 SYGVKD. CDR3 amino acids: CASSPSRYEQYF. CDR3 DNA sequence: TGTGCCTCCAGCCCGTCGAGGTACGAGCAGTACTTC.

The chain employs TRBV5-4 and TRBJ1-1, with D perhaps TRBD1 (5 bases). Trimming took off 3 bases at V and 1 base at J, with 7 bases between the two ends. Germline V lookup: CDR1 SGHNT, CDR2 YYREEE (reference sequence). This CDR3 contains 13 residues. The CDR3 is CASSSTGNTEAFF. CDR3 nucleotide sequence: TGTGCCAGCAGCTCCACAGGGAACACTGAAGCTTTCTTT.

The chain couples TRBV11-3 to TRBJ2-7; 9 nucleotides line up with TRBD1. This CDR3 is built from 14 residues. CDR1 SGHNT and CDR2 YENEEA come from the germline V gene. The ends lost 4 bases at V and 1 base at J; junction bases unmatched: 2. The CDR3 DNA reads as TGTGCCAGCAGCTCCGGGACAGGGTCCTACGAGCAGTACTTC. Amino acid sequence: CASSSGTGSYEQYF.

This chain connects TRBV4-1 to TRBJ2-3; 9 bases line up with TRBD2. V lost 1 base and J lost 7; bases outside the gene matches: 9. This CDR3 comprises 16 residues. Per germline, CDR1 MGHRA and CDR2 YSYEKL. The CDR3 bases are TGCGCCAGCAGCCAAGTTTCAAGCGGGGGGCTGAATACGCAGTATTTT. Amino acids: CASSQVSSGGLNTQYF.

The chain combines TRBV2 with TRBJ1-1; maybe TRBD1 (5 bases). CDR3 length: 14 amino acids. V was trimmed by 6 bases and J by 5 bases, leaving 16 bases between them. Germline V lookup: CDR1 SNHLY, CDR2 FYNNEI. CDR3 sequence: CASRGDSRGTEAFF. CDR3 DNA: TGTGCCAGCAGGGGGGACTCCCGGGGGACTGAAGCTTTCTTT.

In its sample, this clone was seen once. The chain carries TRBV18 and TRBJ2-1; 12 bases map to TRBD2. Trimming removed 6 bases from V and 9 bases from J; junction bases left unmatched: 6. Germline CDR1 KGHSH, CDR2 LQKENI. The CDR3 is made up of 14 amino acids. The CDR3 nucleotides read TGTGCCAGCTCCCCAGGACTAGCGGGATCTGAGCAGTTCTTC. Its protein product is CASSPGLAGSEQFF.

The chain uses TRBV5-1 and TRBJ2-5; D is ambiguous. Trimming removed 0 bases at V and 7 bases at J, with 4 bases between. Germline V gene lookup returns CDR1 SGHRS and CDR2 YFSETQ. This CDR3 is 11 amino acids long. This CDR3 is CASSLERTQYF. The DNA for the CDR3 is TGCGCCAGCAGCTTGGAACGGACCCAGTACTTC.

The V call is TRBV12-5, the J call TRBJ1-2, with D possibly being TRBD1 (5 bases). This CDR3 has 12 residues. Trimming removed 6 bases at V and 8 bases at J, with 13 bases between. Germline CDR1 and CDR2: LGHNT and FRNRAP. The CDR3 DNA reads TGTGCTAGTGGCCGCTTACAGGAAGGCTACACCTTC. It is translated as CASGRLQEGYTF.

The chain links TRBV27 to TRBJ2-1, with D maybe TRBD1 (6 bases). V lost 6 bases and J lost 0, with 15 bases in between. Germline V gene data show CDR1 as MNHEY and CDR2 as SMNVEV (reference sequence). This CDR3 has 16 residues. The CDR3 loop reads CASSTRTGISYNEQFF. CDR3 in DNA: TGTGCCAGCAGCACTCGAACAGGGATCTCCTACAATGAGCAGTTCTTC.

Note on this clone: The junction departs from germline at one end; a sequencing error may be responsible. The V and J genes are TRBV5-1 and TRBJ2-5; D is possibly TRBD1 (6 bases). The CDR3 is 14 amino acids. Per the germline V gene, CDR1 is SGHRS and CDR2 is YFSETQ. CDR3 sequence (DNA): TGCGCCAGCTCCCGGGACAACGGGCAAGAGGCCCAGTACTTC. Translation gives CASSRDNGQEAQYF.

The CDR3 spells CAWNRGATNEKLFF. In DNA, the CDR3 is TGTGCCTGGAATAGGGGAGCAACTAATGAAAAACTGTTTTTT. V is TRBV30 and J is TRBJ1-4; D might be TRBD1 (5 bases). The CDR3 is made up of 14 amino acids. The germline V and J ends were trimmed by 4 bases and 0 bases, with 9 bases remaining between them. The V gene's germline CDR1 is GTSNPN and CDR2 SVGIG (reference sequence).

The J gene is TRBJ1-5, the V gene TRBV11-2, with D perhaps TRBD1 (6 bases). Between the trimmed V and J ends, which lost 4 bases and 13 bases, there was a span of 14 bases. There are 12 residues in the CDR3. The germline CDR1 and CDR2 sequences are SGHAT and FQNNGV. The CDR3 here is CASSSRAGHQHF. In DNA, the CDR3 is TGTGCCAGCAGCTCTAGAGCGGGACATCAGCATTTT.